This passage covers 13 T cell receptor beta chains from one sample sequenced in a study of shared clonotypes between healthy human individuals (dated by TCRdb to 2020 to 2022). Library preparation used the immunoSEQ multiplex PCR assay. TCRdb provides this immuneACCESS table in a form limited to in-frame rearrangements. Some clones are lacking; in checked studies, under half of them reflect an unresolved V gene, and why the rest are absent is not known. The sample profile shows 950,000 to 1,100,000 clones; about 70% of them were found once. The top ten clonotypes cover over 1.3% of the sample. The sample was memory CD4+ T cells sorted from blood. This specimen's cell subset or site label, interpreted: CD45RA-negative fraction. The source is a man younger than 35 in good health.

This clone has just one count. This chain links TRBV19 with TRBJ2-2; TRBD1 is a possible D gene (5 bases). Between the trimmed V and J ends, which lost 6 bases and 1 base, there was a span of 12 bases. Germline CDR1 is LNHDA and CDR2 is SQIVND (reference sequence). The CDR3 extends over 15 amino acids. The CDR3 is CASRQGKVNTGELFF. CDR3 bases: TGTGCCAGTAGGCAGGGAAAGGTGAACACCGGGGAGCTGTTTTTT.

This clone was seen only once. The chain recombines TRBV7-9 with TRBJ1-2; 8 bases fit TRBD1. The ends lost 7 bases at V and 8 bases at J; junction bases unmatched: 9. The germline V gene encodes CDR1 SEHNR and CDR2 FQNEAQ (reference sequence). The CDR3 has 13 amino acids. The CDR3 region has the DNA TGTGCCAGCACAGGGGGCGTACGATACGGCTACACCTTC. This translates into CASTGGVRYGYTF.

This rearrangement joins TRBV4-2 to TRBJ2-5; tentatively, D is TRBD2 (6 bases). V was trimmed by 4 bases and J by 7 bases, leaving 13 bases between them. The germline V gene encodes CDR1 LGHNA and CDR2 YNFKEQ. The CDR3 sequence is 13 residues long. The CDR3 DNA follows: TGTGCCAGCAGCCCTCGGCTCGGGGGGACCCAGTACTTC. Protein: CASSPRLGGTQYF.

The chain is built from TRBV19 and TRBJ2-4, with D maybe TRBD1 (5 bases). V lost 4 bases and J 0 bases, leaving 13 bases between the germline ends. Germline V CDR1 and CDR2: LNHDA, SQIVND (reference sequence). The CDR3 totals 16 residues. The CDR3 nucleotides are TGTGCCAGTAGTAGTCCGACAGCCCTAGCCAAAAACATTCAGTACTTC. Amino acids: CASSSPTALAKNIQYF.

The chain carries TRBV29-1 and TRBJ2-3; 10 nucleotides line up with TRBD2. Trimming took 3 bases from V and 4 from J; bases not matched to a gene: 7. This CDR3 is built from 15 residues. Germline V gives CDR1 SQVTM, CDR2 ANQGSEA. CDR3 loop: CSVEGTSGISDTQYF. CDR3 nucleotides: TGCAGCGTTGAGGGAACTAGCGGGATATCAGATACGCAGTATTTT.

In the case of this clone: This sample also contains other DNA sequences that code for the same CDR3. The chain combines TRBV9 with TRBJ2-1, with 7 bases matching TRBD2. This CDR3 is 16 amino acids long. J gave up 0 bases and V 4 bases, and 7 bases lay outside the gene matches. Germline V lookup: CDR1 SGDLS, CDR2 YYNGEE. In DNA form, the CDR3 reads TGTGCCAGCAGCCCCCTTGGGGGGGGCTCCTACAATGAGCAGTTCTTC. It codes for CASSPLGGGSYNEQFF. The full variable domain, with the rest looked up from reference TRBV9 and TRBJ2-1, is DSGVTQTPKHLITATGQRVTLRCSPRSGDLSVYWYQQSLDQGLQFLIQYYNGEERAKGNILERFSAQQFPDLHSELNLSSLELGDSALYFCASSPLGGGSYNEQFFGPGTRLTVL.

This chain links TRBV5-6 with TRBJ1-2; TRBD1 matches 11 bases. Unmatched junction bases numbered 9, after V lost 3 bases and J lost 5 bases. The CDR3 covers 16 residues. The germline V gene encodes CDR1 SGHDT and CDR2 YYEEEE. CDR3 coding DNA: TGTGCCAGCAGCTCAACCGGGACAGGGGGACCGTATGGCTACACCTTC. Its protein is CASSSTGTGGPYGYTF.

This clone was found a few times. The CDR3 protein is CASSFDYPRGEQYF. The CDR3 DNA reads TGTGCCAGCAGCTTCGACTATCCCCGGGGCGAGCAGTACTTC. The chain joins TRBV7-2 to TRBJ2-7, with D possibly being TRBD2 (5 bases). CDR3 size: 14 residues. Germline V gene data show CDR1 as SGHTA and CDR2 as FQGNSA. Between the trimmed V and J ends, which lost 3 bases and 6 bases, there was a span of 15 bases.

This clone showed up just a few times. This chain joins TRBV6-1 and TRBJ1-1, with 10 bases that match TRBD1. Germline CDR1 MNHNS, CDR2 SASEGT. CDR3 length equals 13 residues. Unmatched junction bases numbered 5, after V lost 7 bases and J lost 6 bases. This chain's CDR3 is CASTGQGVPEAFF. Here the CDR3 DNA reads TGTGCCAGCACCGGACAGGGGGTACCTGAAGCTTTCTTT.

This chain uses TRBV6-5 with TRBJ2-7, with 8 bases identical to TRBD1. Unmatched junction bases numbered 5, after V lost 5 bases and J lost 2 bases. The germline gives CDR1 MNHEY, CDR2 SVGAGI. CDR3 length: 14 amino acids. The CDR3 coding sequence is TGTGCCAGCAGTAGTGGACAGGGCGCCTACGAGCAGTACTTC. The encoded protein is CASSSGQGAYEQYF.

The rearrangement uses TRBV11-2 and TRBJ2-5, with D possibly matching TRBD1 (5 bases). The CDR3 is 13 amino acids. The germline V gene encodes CDR1 SGHAT and CDR2 FQNNGV. V lost 8 bases, J lost 0 bases, and 10 bases lay in between. The CDR3, as DNA: TGTGCCAGCCAGAAGGGGTACCAAGAGACCCAGTACTTC. Translation gives CASQKGYQETQYF.

V usage is TRBV7-9 and J usage is TRBJ2-1; D assignment may be TRBD1 or TRBD2 (5 bases each). V lost 3 bases and J 5 bases, leaving 17 bases between the germline ends. Germline loops: CDR1 SEHNR, CDR2 FQNEAQ (reference sequence). The CDR3 totals 16 residues. CDR3 residues: CASSFRDPRLDNEQFF. For the CDR3, the DNA is TGTGCCAGCAGCTTTCGGGACCCCCGCCTCGACAATGAGCAGTTCTTC.

V gene TRBV5-5 combines with J gene TRBJ2-5, with a weak D call TRBD2 (7 bases). The germline V gene encodes CDR1 SGHKS and CDR2 YYEKEE (reference sequence). V shed 0 bases and J shed 1 base, with 13 bases lying between them. The CDR3 totals 16 residues. The CDR3 DNA reads TGTGCCAGCAGCTTGGTTGGCGGGGGCCCCCAAGAGACCCAGTACTTC. It specifies CASSLVGGGPQETQYF.